The rows below give T cell receptor beta chains drawn from one sample of a study of shared clonotypes between healthy human individuals. Some clones are missing from TCRdb's copy, which holds only in-frame ones; the method was immunoSEQ multiplex PCR. The sample yields around 1.6 million clones, approximately 98% seen once. Sequenced input: naive CD4+ T cells sorted from blood. These receptor sequences come from a man under 40 in good health. Each CDR3 is given with its conserved first and last residue. D genes are given only for firm matches. Not all rows give a size; the values are once, few, many and, for expanded clones, a class.

j_call clone_size d_call v_call cdr3_nt cdr3_aa
TRBJ1-3 once - TRBV6-1 TGTGCCAGCAGTGTAGGGGGAAACACCATATATTTT CASSVGGNTIYF
TRBJ2-3 - - TRBV27 TGTGCCAGCAGTTTAGGGGGCGCTGGCACAGATACGCAGTATTTT CASSLGGAGTDTQYF
TRBJ2-3 - TRBD2 TRBV5-1 TGCGCCAGCAGCTTGGACCGGGGGGTGACAGATACGCAGTATTTT CASSLDRGVTDTQYF
TRBJ1-2 - - TRBV25-1 TGTGCCAGCAGTGAATTCCCCGAGGGGGGGGGCTACACCTTC CASSEFPEGGGYTF
TRBJ2-7 - TRBD1 TRBV5-4 TGTGCCAGCAGCTTTGGGACAGAGTCCTACGAGCAGTACTTC CASSFGTESYEQYF
TRBJ2-7 - - TRBV28 TGTGCCAGCAGTCTAGTCAGCGTGAACTTCTACGAGCAGTACTTC CASSLVSVNFYEQYF
TRBJ2-2 - - TRBV5-1 TGCGCCAGCAGCGCCCCTAAGGAGCGGTATAACACCGGGGAGCTGTTTTTT CASSAPKERYNTGELFF
TRBJ2-7 - - TRBV28 TGTGCCAGCAGCCAAACAGGGTTCGCCTACGAGCAGTACTTC CASSQTGFAYEQYF
TRBJ1-5 - - TRBV28 TGTGCCAGCAGTTTATCGGGGGGGAATCAGCCCCAGCATTTT CASSLSGGNQPQHF
TRBJ2-7 - TRBD2 TRBV29-1 TGCAGCGCCGGAGTCCGACTAGCGGGAGCGGGCGAGCAGTACTTC CSAGVRLAGAGEQYF
TRBJ2-7 - - TRBV6-5 TGTGCCAGCAGTTCCGGGGCGCTGAGCTCCTACGAGCAGTACTTC CASSSGALSSYEQYF
TRBJ1-2 - - TRBV16 TGTGCCAGCAGCCAATCGATTTATGGCTACACCTTC CASSQSIYGYTF
TRBJ1-4 - TRBD1 TRBV28 TGTGCCAGCAGTTTGTCCGTAGGACAGGGACGAAAGTTTTTT CASSLSVGQGRKFF
TRBJ1-3 - - TRBV5-1 TGCGCCAGCAGCTTGGACTTAGGAGCGACTGGAAACACCATATATTTT CASSLDLGATGNTIYF
TRBJ2-2 - - TRBV7-7 TGTGCTAGCTCGCAAGCCGGGGGTAGCACCGGGGAGCTGTTTTTT CASSQAGGSTGELFF
TRBJ2-3 - - TRBV9 TGTGCCAGCAGCGTAATCGGAGGTTGGACCGGGAGTGGTACAGATACGCAGTATTTT CASSVIGGWTGSGTDTQYF
TRBJ2-3 - - TRBV9 TGTGCCAGCAGCGTAGGGGGAGGAGATACGCAGTATTTT CASSVGGGDTQYF
TRBJ2-7 - - TRBV6-5 TGTGCCAGCAGTTACTCTTCTAGCCGCCACTACGAGCAGTACTTC CASSYSSSRHYEQYF
TRBJ2-2 - TRBD2 TRBV4-1 TGCGCCAGCAGCCAAGATGGACTAGCGGGAGTCATCGGGGAGCTGTTTTTT CASSQDGLAGVIGELFF
TRBJ2-1 - TRBD2 TRBV7-9 TGTGCCAGCAGCTTAGCGAGCGGGACTAGCGGCCTTCACAATGAGCAGTTCTTC CASSLASGTSGLHNEQFF
TRBJ2-3 - - TRBV7-9 TGTGCCAGCAGCTCCGTAAGGCGTATTACGCAGTATTTT CASSSVRRITQYF
TRBJ2-1 once - TRBV7-9 TGTGCCAGCAGCTTAGCGCTGGGGAGACCGGAGCGGAATGAGCAGTTCTTC CASSLALGRPERNEQFF
TRBJ2-3 - TRBD2 TRBV5-4 TGTGCCAGCAGCTTAGCGGGAGCGGCCCTTAGCACAGATACGCAGTATTTT CASSLAGAALSTDTQYF